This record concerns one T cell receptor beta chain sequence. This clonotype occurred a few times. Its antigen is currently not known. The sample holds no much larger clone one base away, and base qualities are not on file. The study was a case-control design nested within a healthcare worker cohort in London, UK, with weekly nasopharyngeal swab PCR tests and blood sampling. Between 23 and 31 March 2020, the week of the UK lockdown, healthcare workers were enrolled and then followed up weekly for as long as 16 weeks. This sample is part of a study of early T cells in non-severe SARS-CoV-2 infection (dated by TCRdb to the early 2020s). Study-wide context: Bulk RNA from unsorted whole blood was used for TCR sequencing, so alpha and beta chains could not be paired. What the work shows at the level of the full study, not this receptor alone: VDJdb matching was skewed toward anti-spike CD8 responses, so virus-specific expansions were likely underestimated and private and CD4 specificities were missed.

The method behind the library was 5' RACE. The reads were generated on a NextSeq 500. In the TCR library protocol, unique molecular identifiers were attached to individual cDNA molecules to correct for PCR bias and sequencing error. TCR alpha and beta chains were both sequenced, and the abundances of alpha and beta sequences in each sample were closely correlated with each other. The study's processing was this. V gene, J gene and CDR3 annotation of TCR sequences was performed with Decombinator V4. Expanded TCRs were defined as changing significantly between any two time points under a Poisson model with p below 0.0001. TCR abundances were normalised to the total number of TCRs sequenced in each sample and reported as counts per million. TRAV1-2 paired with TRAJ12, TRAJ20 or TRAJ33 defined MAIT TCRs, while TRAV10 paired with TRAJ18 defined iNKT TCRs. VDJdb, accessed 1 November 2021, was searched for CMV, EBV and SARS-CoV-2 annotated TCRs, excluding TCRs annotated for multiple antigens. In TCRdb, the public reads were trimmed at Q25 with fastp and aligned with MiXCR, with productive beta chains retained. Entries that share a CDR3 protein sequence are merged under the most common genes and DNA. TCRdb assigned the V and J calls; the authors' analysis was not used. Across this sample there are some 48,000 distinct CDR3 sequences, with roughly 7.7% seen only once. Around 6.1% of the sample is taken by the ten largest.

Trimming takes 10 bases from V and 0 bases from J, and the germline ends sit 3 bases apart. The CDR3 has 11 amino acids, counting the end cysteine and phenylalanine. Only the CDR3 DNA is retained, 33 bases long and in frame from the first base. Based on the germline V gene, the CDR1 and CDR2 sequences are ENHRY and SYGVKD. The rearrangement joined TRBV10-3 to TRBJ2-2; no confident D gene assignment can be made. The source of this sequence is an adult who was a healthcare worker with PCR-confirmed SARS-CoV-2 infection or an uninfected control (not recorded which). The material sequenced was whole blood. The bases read TGTGCCACCTCGAACACCGGGGAGCTGTTTTTT. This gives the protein CATSNTGELFF.